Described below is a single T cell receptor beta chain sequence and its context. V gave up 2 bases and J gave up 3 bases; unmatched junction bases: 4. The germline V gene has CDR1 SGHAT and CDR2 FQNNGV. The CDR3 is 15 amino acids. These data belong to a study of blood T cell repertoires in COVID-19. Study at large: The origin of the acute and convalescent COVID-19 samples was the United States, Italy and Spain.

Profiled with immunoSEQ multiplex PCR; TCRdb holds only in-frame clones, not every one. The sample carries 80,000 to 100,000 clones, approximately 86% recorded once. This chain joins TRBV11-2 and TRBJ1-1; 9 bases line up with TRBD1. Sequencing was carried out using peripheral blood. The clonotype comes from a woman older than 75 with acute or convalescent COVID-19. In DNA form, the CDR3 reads TGTGCCAGCAGCTTAAACAGGGGGCTCTACACTGAAGCTTTCTTT. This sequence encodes CASSLNRGLYTEAFF.